A selection of T cell receptor beta chains follows, all from one sample in a study of blood T cell repertoires in COVID-19. The assay was immunoSEQ multiplex PCR, and TCRdb's table has in-frame clones only and misses some. The data show roughly 200,000 clones, approximately 84% seen once. Material: peripheral blood. All receptors come from a woman aged 70 to 79 with active or convalescent COVID-19. The conserved cysteine and the conserved F or W are not part of the CDR3 here. Fields, in order: V gene, J gene, CDR3 protein.

>TRBV6-5|TRBJ2-2
ATTAQVTGELF
>TRBV4-2|TRBJ2-2
ASSQGTGEVGELF
>TRBV6-2/TRBV6-3|TRBJ2-7
ASSWRVSHEQY
>TRBV18|TRBJ2-2
ASSPRDRGFTGELF
>TRBV5-4|TRBJ2-7
ASSLAGRAGGPHEQY
>TRBV18|TRBJ2-7
ASSLRTGGSYEQY
>TRBV19|TRBJ2-5
ASSRGGGLGETQY
>TRBV6-5|TRBJ1-5
ASSKDRGRNQPQH
>TRBV27|TRBJ1-2
ASSLSNGYGYT
>TRBV6-5|TRBJ1-5
ASRRGIDQPQH
>TRBV7-9|TRBJ2-7
ASSSGQGPYEQY
>TRBV10-2|TRBJ2-7
ASSDSVSGGGFYEQY
>TRBV28|TRBJ2-1
ASRPHAGREALEQF
>TRBV7-9|TRBJ2-7
ASRPMSQGRGQY
>TRBV20-1|TRBJ2-3
SVTRGDTQY
>TRBV5-4|TRBJ2-1
ASSLGTAAYNEQF
>TRBV4-1|TRBJ1-3
ASSQESSGSWSGNTIY
>TRBV11-2|TRBJ2-7
ASSLGGGSSYEQY
>TRBV7-2|TRBJ2-7
ASGTAGGYEQY
>TRBV24-1|TRBJ2-5
ATSTSKGMGYQETQY
>TRBV3-1/TRBV3-2|TRBJ2-7
ASSRYRDRVSYEQY
>TRBV15|TRBJ2-1
ATSRGIVRDEQF
>TRBV9|TRBJ2-1
ASSVELAGRNEQF
>TRBV14|TRBJ2-7
ASSQELAGPYEQY
>TRBV5-6|TRBJ2-3
ASSAGLGRTDTQY
>TRBV29-1|TRBJ1-2
SVEVTTSNYGYT
>TRBV3-1/TRBV3-2|TRBJ1-2
ASSLGQLTNYGYT
>TRBV7-2|TRBJ1-5
ASSRSASNQPQH
>TRBV9|TRBJ2-7
ASSVAPTVGRYEQY
>TRBV11-1|TRBJ2-3
ASSEQGAPGADTQY
>TRBV5-6|TRBJ2-5
ASSSDRQETQY
>TRBV27|TRBJ2-7
ASSPGLAGVYEQY
>TRBV5-1|TRBJ2-7
ASSLGAGGEQY
>TRBV7-7|TRBJ2-1
ASSFMASGSYNEQF
>TRBV6-5|TRBJ2-3
ASSYYRESTQY
>TRBV5-5|TRBJ2-2
ASSLVLAGGTGELF
>TRBV3-1/TRBV3-2|TRBJ2-3
ASSHRLAGTDTQY
>TRBV4-1|TRBJ2-2
ASSHLNTGELF
>TRBV19|TRBJ2-3
ASSIRNRYTDTQY
>TRBV5-1|TRBJ2-2
ASGQRGDNTGELF
>TRBV7-9|TRBJ2-7
ASSSDRQTYEQY
>TRBV18|TRBJ2-7
ASSPRRGGDEQY
>TRBV5-6|TRBJ2-1
ASSFIPGQDSYNEQF
>TRBV28|TRBJ1-1
ASRTDRAPNTEAF
>TRBV27|TRBJ2-3
ASSRDSTGVGTDTQY
>TRBV7-9|TRBJ2-3
ASSLVGSGRQGTQY
>TRBV4-1|TRBJ2-3
ASSPQSGGLMGADTQY
>TRBV9|TRBJ2-2
ASSVNRVGLAGGPVEDGELF
>TRBV2|TRBJ2-1
ASSDSNEQF
>TRBV7-8|TRBJ2-3
ASSLAGSSGSTDTQY
>TRBV7-9|TRBJ2-5
ASSLDGSQETQY
>TRBV6-5|TRBJ1-5
ASRGQSGSNQPQH
>TRBV11-2|TRBJ1-3
ASSPQFSGNTIY
>TRBV5-4|TRBJ2-1
ASSLGGSGRWNEQF
>TRBV28|TRBJ2-7
ASRGSTTYEQY